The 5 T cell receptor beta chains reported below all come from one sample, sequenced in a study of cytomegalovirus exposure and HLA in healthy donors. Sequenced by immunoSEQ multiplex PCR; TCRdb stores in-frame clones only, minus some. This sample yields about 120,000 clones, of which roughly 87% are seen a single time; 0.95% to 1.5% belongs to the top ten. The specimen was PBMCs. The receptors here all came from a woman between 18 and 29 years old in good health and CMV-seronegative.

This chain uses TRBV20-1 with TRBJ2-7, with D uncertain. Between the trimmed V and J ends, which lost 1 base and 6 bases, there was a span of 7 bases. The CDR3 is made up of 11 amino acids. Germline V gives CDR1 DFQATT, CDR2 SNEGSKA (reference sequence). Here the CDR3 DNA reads TGCAGTGCTAGAGGACTCGGCGAGCAGTACTTC. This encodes CSARGLGEQYF.

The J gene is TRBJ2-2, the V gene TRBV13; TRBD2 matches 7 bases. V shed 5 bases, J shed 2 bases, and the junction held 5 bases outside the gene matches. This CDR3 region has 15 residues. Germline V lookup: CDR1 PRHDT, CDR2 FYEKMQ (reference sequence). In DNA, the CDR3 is TGTGCCAGCAGCCCCCGGGACTACAACACCGGGGAGCTGTTTTTT. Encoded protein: CASSPRDYNTGELFF.

CDR3 residues: CSVAASGTQYF. The CDR3 DNA reads TGCAGCGTTGCAGCCAGCGGGACCCAGTACTTC. The chain recombines TRBV29-1 with TRBJ2-5; TRBD2 might be the D (5 bases). Per germline, CDR1 SQVTM and CDR2 ANQGSEA. CDR3 length: 11 residues. The V end lost 4 bases, the J end lost 7 bases, and 10 bases lay between the germline ends.

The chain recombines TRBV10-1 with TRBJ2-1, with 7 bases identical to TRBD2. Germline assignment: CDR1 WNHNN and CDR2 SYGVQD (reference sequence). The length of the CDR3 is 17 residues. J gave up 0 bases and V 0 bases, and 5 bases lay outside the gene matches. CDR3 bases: TGCGCCAGCAGTGAGTCGCGGGGGTCAGGCTCCTACAATGAGCAGTTCTTC. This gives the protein CASSESRGSGSYNEQFF.

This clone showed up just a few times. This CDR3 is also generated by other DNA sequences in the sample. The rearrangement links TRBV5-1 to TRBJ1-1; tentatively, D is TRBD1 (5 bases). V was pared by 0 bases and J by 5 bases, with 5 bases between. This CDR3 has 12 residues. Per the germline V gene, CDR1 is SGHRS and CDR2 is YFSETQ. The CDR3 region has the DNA TGCGCCAGCAGCTTGGGACAGACTGAAGCTTTCTTT. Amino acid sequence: CASSLGQTEAFF.